Listed here is a single TCR beta chain. Its antigen is unidentified. The sample comes from a study of siplizumab effects on memory and regulatory T cells. The assay was immunoSEQ multiplex PCR, and TCRdb's table has in-frame clones only and misses some. The sample includes over 70,000 clones, approximately 95% of them seen just once. Regarding the study as a whole: With siplizumab, cumulative frequency of CD4+ memory-derived alloreactive sequences dropped significantly. Proliferating Tregs' suppressive function in siplizumab cultures went unconfirmed.

The CDR3 is 14 amino acids. From germline, CDR1 is SEHNR and CDR2 FQNEAQ (reference sequence). The V and J ends lost 1 base and 4 bases respectively, with 8 bases between them. Specimen: CD8+ T cells sorted from blood. This sequence joins TRBV7-9 and TRBJ2-1, with no clear D. The clonotype was recovered from a human donor in good health. The CDR3 nucleotides are TGTGCCAGCAGCTTAGGGTGGCATTACAATGAGCAGTTCTTC. Protein sequence: CASSLGWHYNEQFF.